One sample yielded the 8 T cell receptor beta chains listed below, sequenced in a study of shared clonotypes between healthy human individuals. Naive-designated CD8 cells lacked CD45RO, were positively enriched for CCR7, and omitted terminally differentiated effector memory CD45RA+ cells. Using immunoSEQ multiplex PCR, the repertoire was profiled, and TCRdb retains in-frame clones only, with some absent. Of millions of clones listed, about 94% are singletons. The sample comprised naive CD8+ T cells sorted from blood. The receptors were gathered from a man younger than 35 in good health.

V is TRBV6-1 and J is TRBJ1-4, with a weak D call TRBD1 (6 bases). Germline CDR1 and CDR2: MNHNS and SASEGT. With 1 base removed from V and 8 bases from J, the gap between germline ends came to 11 bases. CDR3 length: 14 amino acids. CDR3 loop: CASSEGGQREKLFF. The CDR3 DNA is TGTGCCAGCAGTGAAGGGGGGCAGCGGGAAAAACTGTTTTTT.

The J gene is TRBJ2-7, the V gene TRBV7-9, with D perhaps matching TRBD1 (6 bases). Trimming removed 5 bases from V and 5 bases from J, with 13 bases in between. Germline CDR1 reads SEHNR; CDR2 reads FQNEAQ (reference sequence). The CDR3 is made up of 13 amino acids. The CDR3, as DNA: TGTGCCAGCAGCGACACGACAGGTCACGAGCAGTACTTC. Translating gives CASSDTTGHEQYF.

The rearrangement links TRBV7-9 to TRBJ1-2; no reliable D call. V was pared by 2 bases and J by 1 base, with 5 bases between. The CDR3 has 13 residues. Germline V gives CDR1 SEHNR, CDR2 FQNEAQ (reference sequence). CDR3 sequence: CASSLIHNYGYTF. CDR3 DNA: TGTGCCAGCAGCTTAATACATAACTATGGCTACACCTTC.

The V and J genes are TRBV5-6 and TRBJ1-2; 8 bases agree with TRBD1. Trimming removed 6 bases from V and 6 bases from J; junction bases left unmatched: 13. The germline gives CDR1 SGHDT, CDR2 YYEEEE. The CDR3 loop spans 15 amino acids. The CDR3 DNA is TGTGCCAGCACCACCTTCCGGGACAGGACGAATGGCTACACCTTC. Encoded protein: CASTTFRDRTNGYTF.

This chain's CDR3 is CASSGGLGQPQHF. The CDR3 coding sequence is TGTGCCAGCAGCGGGGGCCTAGGGCAGCCCCAGCATTTT. The V call is TRBV5-4, the J call TRBJ1-5; perhaps TRBD1 as D (6 bases). Germline CDR1 reads SGHNT; CDR2 reads YYREEE (reference sequence). The CDR3 totals 13 residues. V dropped 4 bases and J dropped 7 bases, with 12 bases sitting between them.

The chain has TRBV19 and TRBJ2-2; unclear D gene. This CDR3 is 13 amino acids long. Per germline, CDR1 LNHDA and CDR2 SQIVND (reference sequence). The V and J ends lost 8 bases and 0 bases respectively, with 7 bases between them. Written as DNA, the CDR3 is TGTGCCAGTCGGACGGCGAACACCGGGGAGCTGTTTTTT. Residues: CASRTANTGELFF.

The chain carries TRBV7-9 and TRBJ2-7; 7 nucleotides match TRBD2. Trimming removed 1 base from V and 5 bases from J; junction bases left unmatched: 5. The CDR3 extends over 14 amino acids. Germline loops: CDR1 SEHNR, CDR2 FQNEAQ (reference sequence). In DNA form, the CDR3 reads TGTGCCAGCAGCTTAGATGGCGGGAGCCACGAGCAGTACTTC. Its translation: CASSLDGGSHEQYF. The complete variable domain, with remaining parts taken from reference TRBV7-9 and TRBJ2-7, reads DTGVSQNPRHKITKRGQNVTFRCDPISEHNRLYWYRQTLGQGPEFLTYFQNEAQLEKSRLLSDRFSAERPKGSFSTLEIQRTEQGDSAMYLCASSLDGGSHEQYFGPGTRLTVT.

The chain joins TRBV5-6 to TRBJ2-7; 9 bases fit TRBD1. Germline V CDR1 and CDR2: SGHDT, YYEEEE. Trimming took 1 base from V and 4 from J; bases not matched to a gene: 6. The CDR3 is 15 amino acids. CDR3 residues: CASSLKYRGQYEQYF. For the CDR3, the DNA is TGTGCCAGCAGCTTGAAGTACAGGGGGCAGTACGAGCAGTACTTC. Supplemented by reference TRBV5-6 and TRBJ2-7, the full variable domain reads DAGVTQSPTHLIKTRGQQVTLRCSPKSGHDTVSWYQQALGQGPQFIFQYYEEEERQRGNFPDRFSGHQFPNYSSELNVNALLLGDSALYLCASSLKYRGQYEQYFGPGTRLTVT.